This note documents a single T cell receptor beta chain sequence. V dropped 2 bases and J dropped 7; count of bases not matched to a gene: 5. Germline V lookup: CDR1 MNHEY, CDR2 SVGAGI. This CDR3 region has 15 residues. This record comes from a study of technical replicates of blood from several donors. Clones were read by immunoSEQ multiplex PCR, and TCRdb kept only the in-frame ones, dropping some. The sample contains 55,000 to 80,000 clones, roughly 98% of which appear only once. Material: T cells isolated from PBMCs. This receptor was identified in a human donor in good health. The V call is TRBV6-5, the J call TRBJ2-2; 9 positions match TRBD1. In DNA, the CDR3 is TGTGCCAGCAGTTACGGAACAGGGGGCCACGGGGAGCTGTTTTTT. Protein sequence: CASSYGTGGHGELFF.